The rows below give T cell receptor beta chains drawn from one sample of a study of CD8+ T cells in alopecia areata. Clones were sequenced by immunoSEQ multiplex PCR, and TCRdb holds only the in-frame ones, with some missing. This table holds more than 100,000 clones, approximately 60% found once. The sample comprised CD4+ T cells sorted from blood. These receptors were obtained from a human donor in good health. CDR3s include the opening cysteine and the closing phenylalanine or tryptophan. A D gene is named only where the DNA matches it firmly. The size entry is marked missing in some rows and otherwise reads once, few, many or a size class.

TGTGCCTGGAGTGTACCCTTCGGGGGGAGGGCTTTCTTT,CAWSVPFGGRAFF,TRBJ1-1,TRBV30,NA,once,13
TGTGCCAGCAGTCCGACTAGCGGAGAGCAGTTCTTC,CASSPTSGEQFF,TRBJ2-1,TRBV2,TRBD2,few,12
TGTGCCAGCAGCCAAGATCGTAGGGGGAACACCGGGGAGCTGTTTTTT,CASSQDRRGNTGELFF,TRBJ2-2,TRBV4-2,NA,once,16
TGTGCCAGCACCGGAGGGGGTATTAACACCGGGGAGCTGTTTTTT,CASTGGGINTGELFF,TRBJ2-2,TRBV2,NA,NA,15
TGTGCCAGCTCAGCTACCAACACCGGGGAGCTGTTTTTT,CASSATNTGELFF,TRBJ2-2,TRBV18,NA,few,13
TGCGCCAGCAGCTTGGTGGTGGCTAGCGGCACAGATACGCAGTATTTT,CASSLVVASGTDTQYF,TRBJ2-3,TRBV5-1,NA,NA,16
TGCAGCGTTGAGAAAGCCCCTACCAAAAACATTCAGTACTTC,CSVEKAPTKNIQYF,TRBJ2-4,TRBV29-1,NA,NA,14
TGTGCCAGCAGTTTGATGGGCACAGATACGCAGTATTTT,CASSLMGTDTQYF,TRBJ2-3,TRBV27,NA,few,13
TGTGCCAGCAGTTACTCGCAGGGGGGACATGCTGGCTACACCTTC,CASSYSQGGHAGYTF,TRBJ1-2,TRBV6-5,TRBD1,few,15
TGTGCCAGCAGCCAAGGGCGCTTAAGTAGAGAAGAGACCCAGTACTTC,CASSQGRLSREETQYF,TRBJ2-5,TRBV7-2,NA,few,16
TGTGCCAGCAGCTTAGGAGCCGGGAATTCACCCCTCCACTTT,CASSLGAGNSPLHF,TRBJ1-6,TRBV7-2,NA,few,14
TGTGCCAGCAGCCAGGGGGATTTGTGGTGGCAGGCCCCTCAGCCCCAGCATTTT,CASSQGDLWWQAPQPQHF,TRBJ1-5,TRBV4-2,NA,NA,18
TGCGCCAGCAGCGCTCAGGCTAATGAAAAACTGTTTTTT,CASSAQANEKLFF,TRBJ1-4,TRBV5-1,NA,few,13
TGCGCCAGCAGCCAAATGACAGGGAACAATCAGCCCCAGCATTTT,CASSQMTGNNQPQHF,TRBJ1-5,TRBV4-3,TRBD1,NA,15
TGTGCCAGCGGACCTAGGGGTTACAATGAGCAGTTCTTC,CASGPRGYNEQFF,TRBJ2-1,TRBV7-2,NA,few,13
TGTGCCATGGGGGCCGGAGGGTTAAACACCGGGGAGCTGTTTTTT,CAMGAGGLNTGELFF,TRBJ2-2,TRBV5-4,NA,few,15
TGTGCCAGCAGCCGGGACTATGGCTACACCTTC,CASSRDYGYTF,TRBJ1-2,TRBV7-9,NA,NA,11
TGCGCCAGCGGGTCTTCCGGTGGGAACACTGAAGCTTTCTTT,CASGSSGGNTEAFF,TRBJ1-1,TRBV5-1,NA,NA,14
TGTGCCAGCAAAGGTGGGGGGCTGGATAATTCACCCCTCCACTTT,CASKGGGLDNSPLHF,TRBJ1-6,TRBV6-5,NA,NA,15
TGCAGCGTTGGGACTACCACCGGGGAGCTGTTTTTT,CSVGTTTGELFF,TRBJ2-2,TRBV29-1,NA,few,12
TGTGCCAGCAGCCGCGGTAGTGGGGTCACTGAAGCTTTCTTT,CASSRGSGVTEAFF,TRBJ1-1,TRBV7-9,NA,NA,14
TGCAGCGCCAAGAAGGGTACAGGGGCGGGGGGTGAGCAGTTCTTC,CSAKKGTGAGGEQFF,TRBJ2-1,TRBV29-1,NA,NA,15
TGCAGCGTCGCCGTAGGGCTAGCCGACGAGCAGTACTTC,CSVAVGLADEQYF,TRBJ2-7,TRBV29-1,NA,NA,13
TGCAGCGTGCAGGGTGTCCTGACCTACGAGCAGTACTTC,CSVQGVLTYEQYF,TRBJ2-7,TRBV29-1,NA,NA,13
TGTGCCTGGAGTGTAATGGGTGTGAACACTGAAGCTTTCTTT,CAWSVMGVNTEAFF,TRBJ1-1,TRBV30,NA,NA,14
TGTGCTAGCAGCGCAGATCTGGGACTAGCGGGTTACAATGAGCAGTTCTTC,CASSADLGLAGYNEQFF,TRBJ2-1,TRBV7-7,TRBD2,NA,17
TGCGCCAGCAGCCAAGATCGAGATCAGCCCCAGCATTTT,CASSQDRDQPQHF,TRBJ1-5,TRBV4-1,NA,few,13
TGTGCCAGCAGCCAAGCCCAGGGGAAGAGAGCTTTCTTT,CASSQAQGKRAFF,TRBJ1-1,TRBV14,NA,few,13
TGTGCCACCTACACAGGGGGCATTCGCACAGATACGCAGTATTTT,CATYTGGIRTDTQYF,TRBJ2-3,TRBV10-3,TRBD1,NA,15
TGCAGCGCTCACAGGGGAACGAACACTGAAGCTTTCTTT,CSAHRGTNTEAFF,TRBJ1-1,TRBV29-1,TRBD1,NA,13
TGTGCCAGCAGCTTACGGACCAGTGGAGAGACCCAGTACTTC,CASSLRTSGETQYF,TRBJ2-5,TRBV11-2,NA,NA,14
TGCAGCGTTCCCGGACAGGGGACCCAGCATTTT,CSVPGQGTQHF,TRBJ1-5,TRBV29-1,TRBD1,NA,11
TGTGCCAGCAGCTTCTCTCGACTATATGGCTACACCTTC,CASSFSRLYGYTF,TRBJ1-2,TRBV7-2,NA,once,13
TGTGCCAGCAGCCCGGGACTAGCGGGGGGGCCGAGGCAGACCCAGTACTTC,CASSPGLAGGPRQTQYF,TRBJ2-5,TRBV7-2,TRBD2,once,17
TGTGCCAGCAGCCAAGTCCACCCCGGACAGGGGATCTACTACGAGCAGTACTTC,CASSQVHPGQGIYYEQYF,TRBJ2-7,TRBV14,TRBD1,NA,18
TGTGCTTCCGACAGGGGAGTTTGGGAGACCCAGTACTTC,CASDRGVWETQYF,TRBJ2-5,TRBV30,TRBD1,NA,13